This entry is about one T cell receptor beta chain. The V gene's germline CDR1 is SNHLY and CDR2 FYNNEI. V lost 4 bases, J lost 14 bases, and 12 bases lay in between. The CDR3 extends over 11 amino acids. The data originate from a study of blood T cell repertoires in COVID-19. Profiling relied on immunoSEQ multiplex PCR, and the TCRdb table lists in-frame clones only, not all of them. The sample lists a few hundred thousand clones, 85% occurring once. The rearrangement joins TRBV2 to TRBJ1-5; a possible D gene is TRBD1 (6 bases). The TCR originated in a woman in her late teens or twenties with acute or convalescent COVID-19. The sample was peripheral blood. The CDR3 nucleotides are TGTGCCAGCAGTGTGCTGGACAGTAAGCATTTT. It translates to CASSVLDSKHF.